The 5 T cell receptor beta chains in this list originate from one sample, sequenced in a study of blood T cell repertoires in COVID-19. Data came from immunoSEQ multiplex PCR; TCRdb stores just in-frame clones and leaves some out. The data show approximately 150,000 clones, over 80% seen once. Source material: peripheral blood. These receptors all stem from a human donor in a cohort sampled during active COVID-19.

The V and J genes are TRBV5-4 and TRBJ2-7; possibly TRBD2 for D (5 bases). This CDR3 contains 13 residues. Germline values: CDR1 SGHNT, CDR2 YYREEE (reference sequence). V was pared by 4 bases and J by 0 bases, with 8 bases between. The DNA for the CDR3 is TGTGCCAGCAGCCAGGCGGGCTCCTACGAGCAGTACTTC. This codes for CASSQAGSYEQYF.

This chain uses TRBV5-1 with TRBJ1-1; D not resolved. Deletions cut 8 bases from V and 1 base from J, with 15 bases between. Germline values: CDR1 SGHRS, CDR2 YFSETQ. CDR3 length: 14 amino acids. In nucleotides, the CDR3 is TGCGCCAGTTCGCGTCAGCGCGAGAACACTGAAGCTTTCTTT. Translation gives CASSRQRENTEAFF.

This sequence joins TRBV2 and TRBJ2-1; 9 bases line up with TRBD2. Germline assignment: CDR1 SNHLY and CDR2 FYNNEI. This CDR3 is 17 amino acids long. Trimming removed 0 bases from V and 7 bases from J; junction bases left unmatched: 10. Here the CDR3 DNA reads TGTGCCAGCAGTGAAGCAGGGGCTAGCGGGATACGGAATGAGCAGTTCTTC. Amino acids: CASSEAGASGIRNEQFF.

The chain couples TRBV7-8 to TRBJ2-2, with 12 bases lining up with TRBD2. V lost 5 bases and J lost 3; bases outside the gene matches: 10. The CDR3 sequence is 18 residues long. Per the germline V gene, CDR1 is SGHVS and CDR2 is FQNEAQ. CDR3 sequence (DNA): TGTGCCAGCAGCCCGAGACTAGCGGGAGAAGGTGACACCGGGGAGCTGTTTTTT. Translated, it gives CASSPRLAGEGDTGELFF.

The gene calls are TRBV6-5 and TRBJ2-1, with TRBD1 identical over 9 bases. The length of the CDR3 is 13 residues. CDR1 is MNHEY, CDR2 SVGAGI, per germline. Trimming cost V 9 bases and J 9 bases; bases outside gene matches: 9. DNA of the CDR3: TGTGCCAGTTCCCGGGACAGGGAAGGTGAGCAGTTCTTC. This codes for CASSRDREGEQFF.